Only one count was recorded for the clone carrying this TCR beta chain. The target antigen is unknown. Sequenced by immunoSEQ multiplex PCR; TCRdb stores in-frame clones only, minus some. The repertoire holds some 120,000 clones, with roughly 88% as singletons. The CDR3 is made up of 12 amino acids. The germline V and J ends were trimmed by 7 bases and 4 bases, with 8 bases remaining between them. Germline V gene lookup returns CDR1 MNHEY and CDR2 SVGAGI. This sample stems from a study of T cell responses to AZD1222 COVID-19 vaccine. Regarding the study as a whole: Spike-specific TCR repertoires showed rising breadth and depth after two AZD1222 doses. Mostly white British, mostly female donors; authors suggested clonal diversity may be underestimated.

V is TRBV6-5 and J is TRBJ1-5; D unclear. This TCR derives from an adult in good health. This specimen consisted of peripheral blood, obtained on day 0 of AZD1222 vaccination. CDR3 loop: CASNLGNQPQHF. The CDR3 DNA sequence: TGTGCCAGCAACCTAGGGAATCAGCCCCAGCATTTT.